A single sample gave rise to the 29 T cell receptor beta chains below, sequenced in a study of T cells after yellow fever vaccination. TCRdb fed the 5' RACE reads into MiXCR, producing one record per CDR3 protein. In the table there are under 550,000 distinct CDR3 sequences, 20% to 25% of which are singletons. The sample was PBMCs, taken 21 days after the first yellow fever vaccination. All receptors derive from a man younger than 35 who received the YFV17D yellow fever vaccine.

This clonotype was detected only a few times. This chain connects TRBV28 to TRBJ1-2, with D perhaps matching TRBD1 (6 bases). CDR3 length equals 14 residues. Trimming took 3 bases from V and 4 from J, leaving 12 bases between them. Germline lookup yields CDR1 MDHEN and CDR2 SYDVKM. CDR3: CASSFAGAAYGYTF. For the CDR3, the DNA is TGTGCCAGCAGTTTTGCGGGGGCGGCCTATGGCTACACCTTC.

This chain joins TRBV5-6 and TRBJ2-3, with TRBD1 as a possible D gene (6 bases). Germline CDR1 reads SGHDT; CDR2 reads YYEEEE. The CDR3 spans 16 residues. V was pared by 3 bases and J by 0 bases, with 14 bases between. The chain's CDR3 is CASSWGPDPSTDTQYF. Here the CDR3 DNA reads TGTGCCAGCAGCTGGGGGCCAGATCCTAGCACAGATACGCAGTATTTT.

This clonotype was observed a few times. V is TRBV7-9 and J is TRBJ1-1; D not resolved. V was clipped by 3 bases and J by 7 bases, with 15 bases between them. Per germline, CDR1 SEHNR and CDR2 FQNEAQ (reference sequence). CDR3 length equals 14 residues. The CDR3 region has the DNA TGTGCCAGCAGCTTGAATGGTCGGCCACATGAAGCTTTCTTT. Its translation is CASSLNGRPHEAFF.

This clonotype was seen a few times. Its ends do not fully match the called genes, so a read error is possible. This sequence joins TRBV7-7 and TRBJ2-5, with a tentative D call TRBD2 (6 bases). The CDR3 has 14 residues. Germline loops: CDR1 SSHAT, CDR2 FNYEAQ (reference sequence). CDR3 bases: TGTGCTAGCAGCGCCGGGACCGGGAGTGAGACCCAGTACTTC. This codes for CASSAGTGSETQYF.

This clonotype came up a few times. The chain recombines TRBV2 with TRBJ1-5; 9 nucleotides agree with TRBD1. The CDR3 totals 14 residues. CDR1 is SNHLY and CDR2 is FYNNEI in the germline V gene. Germline trimming cut 6 bases from V and 6 bases from J; bases unmatched to any gene: 6. The CDR3: CASRPQGAIQPQHF. The CDR3 region has the DNA TGTGCCAGCAGACCACAGGGGGCGATTCAGCCCCAGCATTTT. Full variable domain (missing parts from reference TRBV2 and TRBJ1-5): EPEVTQTPSHQVTQMGQEVILRCVPISNHLYFYWYRQILGQKVEFLVSFYNNEISEKSEIFDDQFSVERPDGSNFTLKIRSTKLEDSAMYFCASRPQGAIQPQHFGDGTRLSIL.

This clonotype was seen a handful of times. This chain connects TRBV7-2 to TRBJ1-5, with D unclear. V was pared by 7 bases and J by 3 bases, with 19 bases between. The CDR3 has 16 amino acids. The germline V gene has CDR1 SGHTA and CDR2 FQGNSA. As DNA, the CDR3 is TGTGCCAGCACCCGATCCTCGGTCTATGACAATCAGCCCCAGCATTTT. This sequence encodes CASTRSSVYDNQPQHF.

The chain carries TRBV4-1 and TRBJ2-1; D ambiguous. CDR3 length equals 13 residues. The V gene's germline CDR1 is MGHRA and CDR2 YSYEKL. Trimming left V 3 bases short and J 4 bases short, with 7 bases between. CDR3 protein: CASSHRSYNEQFF. Written as DNA, the CDR3 is TGCGCCAGCAGCCATCGATCTTACAATGAGCAGTTCTTC.

The chain couples TRBV6-5 to TRBJ1-5; perhaps TRBD1 as D (5 bases). The CDR3 covers 17 residues. Looked up from germline, CDR1 is MNHEY and CDR2 is SVGAGI. V gave up 7 bases and J gave up 0 bases, with 19 bases separating them. This chain's CDR3 is CASIKGTGSYSNQPQHF. DNA of the CDR3: TGTGCCAGCATTAAAGGGACGGGTAGCTATAGCAATCAGCCCCAGCATTTT.

The chain carries TRBV6-5 and TRBJ2-2; TRBD1 or TRBD2 may be the D gene (5 bases each). This CDR3 contains 14 residues. V lost 6 bases, J lost 6 bases, and 14 bases lay in between. CDR1 is MNHEY, CDR2 SVGAGI, per germline. Written as DNA, the CDR3 is TGTGCCAGCAGATTACCCGGGGCATCCGGGGAGCTGTTTTTT. The encoded protein is CASRLPGASGELFF.

This clonotype appeared once. The chain couples TRBV29-1 to TRBJ2-5, with 15 bases aligning to TRBD2. The CDR3 extends over 13 amino acids. V gave up 6 bases and J gave up 4 bases; unmatched junction bases: 0. Germline loops: CDR1 SQVTM, CDR2 ANQGSEA. The CDR3 DNA is TGCAGCGTGGGACTAGCGGGGGGAGAGACCCAGTACTTC. Its protein is CSVGLAGGETQYF. Complete variable domain (other parts from reference TRBV29-1 and TRBJ2-5): SAVISQKPSRDICQRGTSLTIQCQVDSQVTMMFWYRQQPGQSLTLIATANQGSEATYESGFVIDKFPISRPNLTFSTLTVSNMSPEDSSIYLCSVGLAGGETQYFGPGTRLLVL.

The chain recombines TRBV29-1 with TRBJ1-2, with no clear D. Germline CDR1 and CDR2: SQVTM and ANQGSEA. The CDR3 loop spans 14 amino acids. V lost 4 bases to trimming and J lost 4 bases, with 16 bases between them. The CDR3 DNA follows: TGCAGCGTTGTTCCCCTCAACGTCGCCTATGGCTACACCTTC. This encodes CSVVPLNVAYGYTF.

This clonotype was seen at least ten times. The chain couples TRBV12-3 or TRBV12-4 to TRBJ2-7, with D perhaps matching TRBD1 or TRBD2 (5 bases each). The CDR3 spans 13 residues. Between the trimmed V and J ends, which lost 8 bases and 2 bases, there was a span of 13 bases. DNA of the CDR3: TGTGCCAGCCACCGGGACGGGGCCTACGAGCAGTACTTC. It codes for CASHRDGAYEQYF.

The V call is TRBV5-1, the J call TRBJ1-2; no clear D gene. The CDR3 sequence is 14 residues long. Germline V gene lookup returns CDR1 SGHRS and CDR2 YFSETQ. V was shortened by 3 bases and J by 6 bases, with 15 bases between the two germline ends. The CDR3 DNA is TGCGCCAGCAGCTCTCTCAGCTGGGTCGATGGCTACACCTTC. It codes for CASSSLSWVDGYTF.

The CDR3 spells CASSPGWVGETQYF. As DNA, the CDR3 is TGCGCCAGCAGCCCCGGCTGGGTTGGGGAGACCCAGTACTTC. This chain connects TRBV5-1 to TRBJ2-5, with D unclear. The CDR3 length is 14 residues. In germline, CDR1 is SGHRS, CDR2 YFSETQ. V was trimmed by 4 bases and J by 5 bases, leaving 15 bases between them. Drawing the rest from reference TRBV5-1 and TRBJ2-5, the complete variable domain is KAGVTQTPRYLIKTRGQQVTLSCSPISGHRSVSWYQQTPGQGLQFLFEYFSETQRNKGNFPGRFSGRQFSNSRSEMNVSTLELGDSALYLCASSPGWVGETQYFGPGTRLLVL.

This clonotype was recorded a few times. The chain combines TRBV12-5 with TRBJ2-1, with D unresolved. CDR1 is LGHNT, CDR2 FRNRAP, per germline. The CDR3 totals 15 residues. The V end lost 4 bases, the J end lost 5 bases, and 15 bases lay between the germline ends. CDR3 nucleotide sequence: TGTGCTAGTGGTTCGGCCTATTCTCCACACAATGAGCAGTTCTTC. This encodes CASGSAYSPHNEQFF.

The gene calls are TRBV20-1 and TRBJ2-7, with 7 bases fitting TRBD1. The junction had 3 bases not matched to a gene; V was cut back by 6 bases and J by 4 bases. This CDR3 is built from 11 residues. Germline values: CDR1 DFQATT, CDR2 SNEGSKA (reference sequence). The CDR3 DNA reads as TGCAGTGCAGGGGGCGGATACGAGCAGTACGTC. As protein: CSAGGGYEQYV.

This clonotype showed up just a few times. The chain combines TRBV7-9 with TRBJ2-1, with TRBD1 as a possible D gene (6 bases). Germline CDR1 is SEHNR and CDR2 is FQNEAQ (reference sequence). The V gene lost 10 bases and the J gene lost 1 base, with 20 bases spanning the gap. This CDR3 is built from 16 residues. The CDR3 spells CATSLTTGSSYNEQFF. Written as DNA, the CDR3 is TGTGCCACCAGTCTTACCACAGGGTCGTCCTACAATGAGCAGTTCTTC. The full variable domain, its missing parts supplied by reference TRBV7-9 and TRBJ2-1, is DTGVSQNPRHKITKRGQNVTFRCDPISEHNRLYWYRQTLGQGPEFLTYFQNEAQLEKSRLLSDRFSAERPKGSFSTLEIQRTEQGDSAMYLCATSLTTGSSYNEQFFGPGTRLTVL.

The chain is built from TRBV10-3 and TRBJ2-5; TRBD2 is a possible D gene (7 bases). The CDR3 is 14 amino acids. Trimming stripped 10 bases from V and 1 base from J, with 16 bases between. CDR1 is ENHRY, CDR2 SYGVKD, per germline. The CDR3 region is CATSGGGVQETQYF. The CDR3 DNA sequence: TGTGCCACCTCTGGAGGGGGGGTCCAAGAGACCCAGTACTTC.

This clonotype was seen more than once but under ten times. The chain uses TRBV6-5 and TRBJ1-1; no clear D gene. The V end lost 2 bases, the J end lost 1 base, and 2 bases lay between the germline ends. Germline CDR1 and CDR2: MNHEY and SVGAGI. The CDR3 is 12 amino acids. The CDR3 coding sequence is TGTGCCAGCAGTTACCAGAACACTGAAGCTTTCTTT. This sequence encodes CASSYQNTEAFF.

The sample holds a few counts of this clonotype. The chain joins TRBV27 to TRBJ1-1, with TRBD1 as a possible D gene (5 bases). This CDR3 is 13 amino acids long. CDR1 MNHEY and CDR2 SMNVEV come from the germline V gene (reference sequence). V lost 5 bases, J lost 4 bases, and 11 bases lay in between. CDR3 region: CASSTGPFTEAFF. CDR3 DNA sequence: TGTGCCAGCAGTACAGGACCGTTCACTGAAGCTTTCTTT.

This chain connects TRBV20-1 to TRBJ2-5; D not certain. CDR1 is DFQATT, CDR2 SNEGSKA, per germline (reference sequence). V was trimmed by 0 bases and J by 2 bases, leaving 13 bases between them. The CDR3 spans 15 residues. The CDR3 is CSARDRGTAQETQYF. The CDR3 region has the DNA TGCAGTGCTAGAGATCGAGGAACAGCACAAGAGACCCAGTACTTC.

This clonotype showed up just a few times. The chain joins TRBV7-9 to TRBJ1-5, with 8 nucleotides matching TRBD1. This CDR3 region has 14 residues. Per germline, CDR1 SEHNR and CDR2 FQNEAQ (reference sequence). V gave up 5 bases and J gave up 7 bases; unmatched junction bases: 7. CDR3 in amino acids: CASSVTGGHQPQHF. The CDR3 DNA sequence: TGTGCCAGCAGCGTAACAGGGGGTCACCAGCCCCAGCATTTT.

This sequence joins TRBV19 and TRBJ2-1, with 13 bases fitting TRBD2. V was pared by 5 bases and J by 10 bases, with 11 bases of the junction left unmatched. CDR1 and CDR2 (germline): LNHDA, SQIVND (reference sequence). The CDR3 contains 16 residues. The CDR3 sequence is CASSPWTSGGGGEQFF. The CDR3 DNA reads TGTGCCAGTAGTCCCTGGACTAGCGGGGGCGGGGGGGAGCAGTTCTTC.

Only a few counts were recorded for this clonotype. This chain links TRBV6-2 or TRBV6-3 with TRBJ2-7; 7 nucleotides align to TRBD1. This CDR3 is built from 15 residues. Germline V gene sequence: CDR1 MNHEY, CDR2 SVGEGT. After removal of 2 bases from V and 4 bases from J, the junction contained 8 bases not matched to a gene. CDR3 residues: CASSYPTGNQYEQYF. CDR3 in DNA: TGTGCCAGCAGTTACCCGACAGGGAACCAATACGAGCAGTACTTC.

The chain uses TRBV27 and TRBJ2-7; 10 bases align to TRBD2. The V gene's germline CDR1 is MNHEY and CDR2 SMNVEV (reference sequence). V lost 8 bases to trimming and J lost 0 bases; unmatched junction nucleotides: 10. The CDR3 totals 16 residues. CDR3 in amino acids: CASGRLAGDSSYEQYV. CDR3 DNA: TGTGCCAGCGGAAGACTAGCGGGTGACAGCTCCTACGAGCAGTACGTC.

The chain is built from TRBV27 and TRBJ2-5; D could derive from TRBD1 or TRBD2 (6 bases each). Germline V gene data show CDR1 as MNHEY and CDR2 as SMNVEV (reference sequence). V shed 6 bases and J shed 4 bases, with 18 bases lying between them. CDR3 length: 15 amino acids. DNA for the CDR3: TGTGCCAGCAGATTCCAGTGGGGGGCAGGAGAGACCCAGTACTTC. This sequence encodes CASRFQWGAGETQYF.

The chain recombines TRBV6-5 with TRBJ1-1, with a tentative D call TRBD1 (5 bases). CDR3 size: 15 residues. Germline loops: CDR1 MNHEY, CDR2 SVGAGI. V was trimmed by 5 bases and J by 4 bases, leaving 17 bases between them. The CDR3 region has the DNA TGTGCCAGCAGTCCCCGGGGAACTGGGGGCACTGAAGCTTTCTTT. This sequence encodes CASSPRGTGGTEAFF.

CDR3 protein: CASSNDRGNEAFF. Here the CDR3 DNA reads TGTGCCAGCAGCAACGACAGGGGGAACGAAGCTTTCTTT. V and J are TRBV5-6 and TRBJ1-1; 9 nucleotides match TRBD1. The CDR3 has 13 amino acids. Per the germline V gene, CDR1 is SGHDT and CDR2 is YYEEEE. J was trimmed by 8 bases and V by 4 bases; bases with no gene match: 6.

This chain uses TRBV7-2 with TRBJ2-7; TRBD1 or TRBD2 may be the D gene (5 bases each). CDR1 and CDR2 (germline): SGHTA, FQGNSA. The germline V and J ends were trimmed by 0 bases and 7 bases, with 13 bases remaining between them. This CDR3 contains 14 residues. Here the CDR3 DNA reads TGTGCCAGCAGCTTAGCCCCGGGGCTTTATGAGCAGTACTTC. As protein: CASSLAPGLYEQYF.